Shown below are 8 T cell receptor beta chains from a single sample sequenced in a study of blood T cell repertoires in COVID-19. The data were produced by immunoSEQ multiplex PCR, yet TCRdb's version contains in-frame clones alone and is incomplete. The sample lists about 280,000 clones, 85% to 90% seen once, with 4.1% in the top ten. The sample was PBMCs or T cells enriched from blood (not recorded which). The receptors stem from a woman in her 30s with acute COVID-19.

Comment on this clone: One junction end disagrees with the germline gene, perhaps due to a read error. The V call is TRBV23-1, the J call TRBJ2-7; 7 nucleotides match TRBD1. TRBV23-1 is annotated as an ORF whose role is uncertain. The CDR3 has 17 residues. CDR3 coding DNA: TGCGCCAGCAGCACCCAGGGTAAGTGGGACAGATTATTACGTTGGGACTTC. Translation gives CASSTQGKWDRLLRWDF.

This clone is a singleton in its sample. V is TRBV27 and J is TRBJ2-7, with 10 bases aligning to TRBD1. Germline CDR1 and CDR2: MNHEY and SMNVEV (reference sequence). This CDR3 comprises 15 residues. The junction had 6 bases not matched to a gene; V was cut back by 4 bases and J by 3 bases. This CDR3 is CASSSDRDRGYEQYF. The CDR3 DNA reads as TGTGCCAGCAGTTCGGACCGGGACAGGGGCTACGAGCAGTACTTC.

The chain joins TRBV5-1 to TRBJ2-3; TRBD2 matches 12 bases. V lost 0 bases and J lost 1; bases outside the gene matches: 0. Germline CDR1 and CDR2: SGHRS and YFSETQ. This CDR3 region has 16 residues. The DNA of the CDR3 is TGCGCCAGCAGCTTGGGGACTAGCGGGGGCACAGATACGCAGTATTTT. Protein sequence: CASSLGTSGGTDTQYF.

The genes are TRBV6-4 and TRBJ2-1; the D gene is possibly TRBD1 (6 bases). Germline V gene data show CDR1 as MRHNA and CDR2 as SNTAGT. The CDR3 is 15 residues long. V lost 0 bases and J lost 5, with 11 bases in between. CDR3 sequence (DNA): TGTGCCAGCAGTGACTCGGCAGGGGAACACAATGAGCAGTTCTTC. Protein: CASSDSAGEHNEQFF.

The chain employs TRBV18 and TRBJ2-5, with TRBD1 identical over 8 bases. Germline CDR1 and CDR2: KGHSH and LQKENI. This CDR3 comprises 16 residues. The ends lost 4 bases at V and 0 bases at J; junction bases unmatched: 7. The CDR3 DNA reads as TGTGCCAGCTCACAACCCGGGACAGGTTACCAAGAGACCCAGTACTTC. Translation gives CASSQPGTGYQETQYF.

The chain links TRBV6-2 or TRBV6-3 to TRBJ2-1, with 11 nucleotides matching TRBD2. This CDR3 has 17 amino acids. V dropped 2 bases and J dropped 1; count of bases not matched to a gene: 4. Germline lookup yields CDR1 MNHEY and CDR2 SVGEGT. In DNA form, the CDR3 reads TGTGCCAGCAGTTACCCCGCTAGCGGGAGGTCCTACAATGAGCAGTTCTTC. Protein: CASSYPASGRSYNEQFF.

V is TRBV3-1 (or the pseudogene TRBV3-2) and J is TRBJ2-3; D possibly corresponds to TRBD2 (6 bases). The V end was cut by 5 bases, the J end by 10 bases, with 10 bases between. Germline CDR1 and CDR2: LGHDT and YNNKEL (reference sequence). CDR3 length equals 11 residues. The DNA for the CDR3 is TGTGCCAGCAGCGCGACTAGAGCGCAGTATTTT. Translating gives CASSATRAQYF.

The genes are TRBV29-1 and TRBJ2-4, with D possibly TRBD2 on 6 matching bases. Germline-derived CDR1 and CDR2 are SQVTM and ANQGSEA. The CDR3 spans 12 residues. V was trimmed by 3 bases and J by 9 bases, leaving 12 bases between them. The CDR3 loop reads CSVDGGTSIQYF. The DNA for the CDR3 is TGCAGCGTTGATGGGGGGACGAGCATTCAGTACTTC.